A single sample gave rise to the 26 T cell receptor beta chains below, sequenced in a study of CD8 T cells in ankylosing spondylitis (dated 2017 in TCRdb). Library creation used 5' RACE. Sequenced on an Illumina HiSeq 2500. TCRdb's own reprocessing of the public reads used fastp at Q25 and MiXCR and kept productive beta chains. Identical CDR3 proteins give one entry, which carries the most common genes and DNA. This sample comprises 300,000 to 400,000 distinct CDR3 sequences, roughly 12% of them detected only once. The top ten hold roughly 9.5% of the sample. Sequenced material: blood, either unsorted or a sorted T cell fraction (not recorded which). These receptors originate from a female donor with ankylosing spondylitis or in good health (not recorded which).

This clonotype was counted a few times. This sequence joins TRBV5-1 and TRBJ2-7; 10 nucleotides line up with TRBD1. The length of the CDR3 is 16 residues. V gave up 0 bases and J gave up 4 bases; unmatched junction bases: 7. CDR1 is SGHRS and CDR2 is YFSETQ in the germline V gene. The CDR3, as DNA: TGCGCCAGCAGCTTGGAGGGACAGGGGACCCAGTACGAGCAGTACTTC. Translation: CASSLEGQGTQYEQYF.

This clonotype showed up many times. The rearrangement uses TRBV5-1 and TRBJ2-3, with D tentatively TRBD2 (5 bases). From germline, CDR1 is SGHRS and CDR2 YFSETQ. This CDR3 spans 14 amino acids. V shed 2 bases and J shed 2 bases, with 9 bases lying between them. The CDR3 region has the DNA TGCGCCAGCAGCTTTGGGGAGTACACAGATACGCAGTATTTT. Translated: CASSFGEYTDTQYF. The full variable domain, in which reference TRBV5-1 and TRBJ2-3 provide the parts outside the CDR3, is KAGVTQTPRYLIKTRGQQVTLSCSPISGHRSVSWYQQTPGQGLQFLFEYFSETQRNKGNFPGRFSGRQFSNSRSEMNVSTLELGDSALYLCASSFGEYTDTQYFGPGTRLTVL.

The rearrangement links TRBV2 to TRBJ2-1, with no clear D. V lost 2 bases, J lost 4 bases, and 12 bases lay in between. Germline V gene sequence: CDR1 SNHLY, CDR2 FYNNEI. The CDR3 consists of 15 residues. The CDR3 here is CASSETASRYNEQFF. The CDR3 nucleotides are TGTGCCAGCAGTGAAACGGCGAGTAGGTACAATGAGCAGTTCTTC. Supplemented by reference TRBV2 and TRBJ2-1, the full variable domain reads EPEVTQTPSHQVTQMGQEVILRCVPISNHLYFYWYRQILGQKVEFLVSFYNNEISEKSEIFDDQFSVERPDGSNFTLKIRSTKLEDSAMYFCASSETASRYNEQFFGPGTRLTVL.

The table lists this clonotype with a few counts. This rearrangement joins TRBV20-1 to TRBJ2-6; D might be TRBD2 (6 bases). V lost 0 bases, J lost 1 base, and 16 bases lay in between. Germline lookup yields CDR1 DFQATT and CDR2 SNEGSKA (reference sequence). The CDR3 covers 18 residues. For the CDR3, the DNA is TGCAGTGCTAGAGACCACGGGGGTTATGGATCTGGGGCCAACGTCCTGACTTTC. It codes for CSARDHGGYGSGANVLTF.

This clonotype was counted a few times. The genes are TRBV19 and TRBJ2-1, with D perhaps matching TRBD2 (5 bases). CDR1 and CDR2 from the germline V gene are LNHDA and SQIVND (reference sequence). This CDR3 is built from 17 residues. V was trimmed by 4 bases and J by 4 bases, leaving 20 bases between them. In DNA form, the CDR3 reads TGTGCCAGTAGTACCGGTCCGGGGTCGCAAATTTACAATGAGCAGTTCTTC. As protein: CASSTGPGSQIYNEQFF.

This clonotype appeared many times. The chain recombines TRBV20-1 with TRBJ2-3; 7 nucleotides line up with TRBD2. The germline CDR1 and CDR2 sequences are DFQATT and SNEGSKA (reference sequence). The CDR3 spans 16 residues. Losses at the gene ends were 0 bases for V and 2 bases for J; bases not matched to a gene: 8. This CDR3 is CSARDRKRDFTDTQYF. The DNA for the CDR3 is TGCAGTGCTAGAGACCGAAAGCGGGACTTCACAGATACGCAGTATTTT.

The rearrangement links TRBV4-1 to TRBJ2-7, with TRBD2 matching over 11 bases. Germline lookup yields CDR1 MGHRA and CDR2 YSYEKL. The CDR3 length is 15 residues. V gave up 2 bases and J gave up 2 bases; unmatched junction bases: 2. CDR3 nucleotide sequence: TGCGCCAGCAGCCAACCGGGACTAGCGGCCTACGAGCAGTACTTC. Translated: CASSQPGLAAYEQYF.

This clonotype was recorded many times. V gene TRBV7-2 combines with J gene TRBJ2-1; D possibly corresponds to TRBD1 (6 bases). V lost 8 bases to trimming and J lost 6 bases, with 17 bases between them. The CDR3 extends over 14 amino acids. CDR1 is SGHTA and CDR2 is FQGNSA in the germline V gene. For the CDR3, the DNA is TGTGCCAGCGGATTGGGGACACCGTCCAATGAGCAGTTCTTC. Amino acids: CASGLGTPSNEQFF.

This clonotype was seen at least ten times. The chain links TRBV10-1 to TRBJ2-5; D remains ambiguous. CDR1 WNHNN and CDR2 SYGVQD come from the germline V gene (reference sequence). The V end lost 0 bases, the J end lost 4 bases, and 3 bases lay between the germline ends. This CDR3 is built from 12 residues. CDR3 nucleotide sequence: TGCGCCAGCAGTGAGTCTCGAGAGACCCAGTACTTC. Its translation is CASSESRETQYF.

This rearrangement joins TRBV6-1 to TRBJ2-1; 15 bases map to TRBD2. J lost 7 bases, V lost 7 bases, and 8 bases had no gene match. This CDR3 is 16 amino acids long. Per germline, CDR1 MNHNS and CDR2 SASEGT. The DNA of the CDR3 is TGTGCCAGCAAGAGGACTAGCGGGAGGGCAGGAAATGAGCAGTTCTTC. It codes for CASKRTSGRAGNEQFF.

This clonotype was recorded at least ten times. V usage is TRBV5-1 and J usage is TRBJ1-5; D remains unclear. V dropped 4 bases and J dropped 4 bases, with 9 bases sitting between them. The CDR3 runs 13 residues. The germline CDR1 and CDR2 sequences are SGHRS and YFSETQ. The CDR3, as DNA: TGCGCCAGCAGCCGGGAAGGGAATCAGCCCCAGCATTTT. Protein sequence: CASSREGNQPQHF.

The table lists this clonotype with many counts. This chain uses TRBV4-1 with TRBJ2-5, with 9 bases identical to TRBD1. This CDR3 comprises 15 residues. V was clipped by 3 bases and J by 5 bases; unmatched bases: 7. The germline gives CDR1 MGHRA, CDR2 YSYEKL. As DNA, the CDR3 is TGCGCCAGCAGCCAGTCCGGGACAGGGTATGAGACCCAGTACTTC. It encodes CASSQSGTGYETQYF.

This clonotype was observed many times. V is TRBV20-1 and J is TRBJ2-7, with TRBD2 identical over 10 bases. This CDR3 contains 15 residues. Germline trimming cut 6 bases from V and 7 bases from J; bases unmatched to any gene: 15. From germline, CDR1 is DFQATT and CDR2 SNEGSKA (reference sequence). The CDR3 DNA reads TGCAGTGCGCACCAACCGGGACTAGCGCTTAAGGAGCAGTACTTC. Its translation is CSAHQPGLALKEQYF.

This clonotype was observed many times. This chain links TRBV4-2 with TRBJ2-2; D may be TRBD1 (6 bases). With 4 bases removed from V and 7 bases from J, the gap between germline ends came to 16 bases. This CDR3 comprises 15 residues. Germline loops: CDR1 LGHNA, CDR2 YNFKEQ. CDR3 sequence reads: CASSLQGRSGGELFF. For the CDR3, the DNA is TGTGCCAGCAGCCTACAGGGTCGGAGTGGCGGGGAGCTGTTTTTT.

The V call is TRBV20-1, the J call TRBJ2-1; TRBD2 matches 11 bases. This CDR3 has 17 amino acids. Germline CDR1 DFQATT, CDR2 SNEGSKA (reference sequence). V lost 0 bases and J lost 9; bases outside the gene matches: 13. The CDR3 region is CSARDIRFSGGVFEQFF. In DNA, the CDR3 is TGCAGTGCTAGAGATATCCGGTTTAGCGGGGGGGTCTTTGAGCAGTTCTTC.

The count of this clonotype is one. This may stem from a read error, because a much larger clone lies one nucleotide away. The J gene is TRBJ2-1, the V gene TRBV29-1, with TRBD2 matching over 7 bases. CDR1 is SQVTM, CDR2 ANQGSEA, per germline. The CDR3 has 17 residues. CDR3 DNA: TGCAGCGTTGAACTGCTCACTAGCGATAGCTCCTACAATGAGCCGTTCTTC. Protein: CSVELLTSDSSYNEPFF.

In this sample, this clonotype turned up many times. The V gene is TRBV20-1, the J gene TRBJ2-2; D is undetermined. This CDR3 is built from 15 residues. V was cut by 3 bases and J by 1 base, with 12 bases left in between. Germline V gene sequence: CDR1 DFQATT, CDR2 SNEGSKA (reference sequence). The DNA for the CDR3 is TGCAGTGCTAGTCGGGCTGATCGGAACACCGGGGAGCTGTTTTTT. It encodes CSASRADRNTGELFF.

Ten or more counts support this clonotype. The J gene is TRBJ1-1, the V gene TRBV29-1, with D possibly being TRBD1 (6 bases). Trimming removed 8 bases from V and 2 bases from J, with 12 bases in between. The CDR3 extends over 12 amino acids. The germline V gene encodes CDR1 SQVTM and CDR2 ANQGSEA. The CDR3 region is CSSLDSNTEAFF. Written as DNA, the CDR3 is TGCAGCTCCTTGGACAGCAACACTGAAGCTTTCTTT. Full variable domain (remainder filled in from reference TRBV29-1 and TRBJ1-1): SAVISQKPSRDICQRGTSLTIQCQVDSQVTMMFWYRQQPGQSLTLIATANQGSEATYESGFVIDKFPISRPNLTFSTLTVSNMSPEDSSIYLCSSLDSNTEAFFGQGTRLTVV.

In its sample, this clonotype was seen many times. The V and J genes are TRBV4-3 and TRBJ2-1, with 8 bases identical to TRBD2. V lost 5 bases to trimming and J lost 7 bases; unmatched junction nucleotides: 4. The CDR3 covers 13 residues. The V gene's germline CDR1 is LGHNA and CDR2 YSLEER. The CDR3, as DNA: TGCGCCAGCAGCGTAGCGGGAACGAATGAGCAGTTCTTC. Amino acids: CASSVAGTNEQFF.

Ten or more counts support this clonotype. The CDR3 here is CSARPGQMYQETQYF. As DNA, the CDR3 is TGCAGTGCTAGGCCAGGACAGATGTACCAAGAGACCCAGTACTTC. This rearrangement joins TRBV20-1 to TRBJ2-5, with D possibly matching TRBD1 (6 bases). Trimming shortened V by 3 bases and J by 0 bases, and 14 bases separated the two germline ends. CDR3 size: 15 residues. Germline lookup yields CDR1 DFQATT and CDR2 SNEGSKA (reference sequence).

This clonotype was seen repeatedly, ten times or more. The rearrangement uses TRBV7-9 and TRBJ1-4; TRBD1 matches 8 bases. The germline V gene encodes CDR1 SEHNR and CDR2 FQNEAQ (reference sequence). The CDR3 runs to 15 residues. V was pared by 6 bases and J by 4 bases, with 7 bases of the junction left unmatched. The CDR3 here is CASSRGQGDNEKLFF. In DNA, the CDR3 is TGTGCCAGCAGTCGAGGACAGGGAGATAATGAAAAACTGTTTTTT.

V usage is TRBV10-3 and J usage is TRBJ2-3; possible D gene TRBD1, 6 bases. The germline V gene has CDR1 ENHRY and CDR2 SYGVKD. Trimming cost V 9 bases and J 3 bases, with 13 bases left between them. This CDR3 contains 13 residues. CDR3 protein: CAMAQGVTDTQYF. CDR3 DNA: TGTGCCATGGCACAGGGAGTAACAGATACGCAGTATTTT.

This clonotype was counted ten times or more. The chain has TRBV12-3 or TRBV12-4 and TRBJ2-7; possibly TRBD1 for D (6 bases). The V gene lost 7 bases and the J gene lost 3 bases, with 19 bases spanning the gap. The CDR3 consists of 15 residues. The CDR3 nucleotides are TGTGCCAGCACCCGGGACCAGGGGTTAGTCTACGAGCAGTACTTC. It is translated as CASTRDQGLVYEQYF.

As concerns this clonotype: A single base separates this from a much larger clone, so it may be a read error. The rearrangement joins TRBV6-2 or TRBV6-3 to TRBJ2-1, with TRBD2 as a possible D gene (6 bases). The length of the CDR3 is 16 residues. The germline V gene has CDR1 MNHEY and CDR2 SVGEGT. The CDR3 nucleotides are TGTGCCAGCAGGCTGGCCGGGACTCATAGCTACAATGAGCGGTTCTTC. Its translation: CASRLAGTHSYNERFF.

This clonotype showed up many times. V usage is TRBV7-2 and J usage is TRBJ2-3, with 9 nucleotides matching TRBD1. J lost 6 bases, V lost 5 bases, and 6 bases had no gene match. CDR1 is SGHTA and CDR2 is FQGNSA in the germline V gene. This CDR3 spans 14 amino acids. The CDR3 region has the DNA TGTGCCAGCAGCCTGAGGGACAGGGTGGATACGCAGTATTTT. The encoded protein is CASSLRDRVDTQYF.

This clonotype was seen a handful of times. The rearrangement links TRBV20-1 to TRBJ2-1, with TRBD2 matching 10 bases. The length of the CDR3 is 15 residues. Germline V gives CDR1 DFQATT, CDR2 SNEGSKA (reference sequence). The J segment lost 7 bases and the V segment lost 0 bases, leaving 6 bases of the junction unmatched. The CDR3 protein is CSARDLASGSNEQFF. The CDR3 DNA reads TGCAGTGCTAGAGATTTGGCTAGCGGGAGTAATGAGCAGTTCTTC.